This TCR beta chain was retrieved from a study of shared clonotypes between healthy human individuals. In the study overall: Researchers drew samples from a couple of women and a few men aged 18 to 49. Per donor, three plates held CD4 naive cells, three held CD4 memory, two held CD8 naive and one held CD8 memory.

Of note for this clone: Other DNA variants within this sample encode the same CDR3.

Profiled with immunoSEQ multiplex PCR; TCRdb holds only in-frame clones, not every one. The repertoire holds about 2.4 million clones, with approximately 94% as singletons. Memory CD4+ cells were the fraction left after CD45RA+ naive selection. The sample consisted of naive CD4+ T cells from PBMCs. Subset of the sample: CD45RA+ positively selected. The origin of this receptor is a man aged 18 to 29 in good health. Some clones in this sample may be carry-over from other donors' samples.

CDR3 in amino acids: CATSRANYGYTF. The CDR3 DNA follows: TGTGCCACCAGCAGGGCCAACTATGGCTACACCTTC. This chain uses TRBV15 with TRBJ1-2, with no clear D. The CDR3 is 12 residues long. The V gene lost 3 bases and the J gene lost 2 bases, with 4 bases spanning the gap. CDR1 and CDR2 (germline): LNHNV, YYDKDF (reference sequence).